This note documents a single TCR beta chain sequence. Antigen unknown. The length of the CDR3 is 13 residues. Trimming shortened V by 5 bases and J by 4 bases, and 8 bases separated the two germline ends. These data are taken from a study of T cell responses to AZD1222 COVID-19 vaccine. At the level of the study: Second-dose timings of about 4 or about 12 weeks were pooled. Whole-study results and caveats: Of the AZD1222 recipients, only 5 to 7 were seropositive at baseline.

Sequenced by immunoSEQ multiplex PCR; TCRdb stores in-frame clones only, minus some. The sample records more than 95,000 clones, 70% to 90% being singletons. The clonotype comes from an adult in good health. This sample comprised peripheral blood, obtained on day 0 of AZD1222 vaccination. V gene TRBV12-3 or TRBV12-4 combines with J gene TRBJ2-2; D remains unclear. CDR3 sequence: CASSVQLTGELFF. The CDR3 region has the DNA TGTGCCAGCAGTGTACAGCTCACCGGGGAGCTGTTTTTT.